The sequence of this T cell receptor beta chain was determined in a study of CD8+CD57+ T cells in acquired aplastic anemia. Study-wide points: Some 27 CD8+ CDR3 sequences were shared between patients and controls.

TCR beta VDJ and CDR3 profiles were obtained from a genomic DNA template. TCRdb redid the calling of the reads with MiXCR, one entry per CDR3 protein. The sample holds about 190,000 distinct CDR3 sequences, around three fifths seen once. The CDR3 is 16 residues long. Germline-derived CDR1 and CDR2 are ENHRY and SYGVKD. As regards this clonotype: Its cognate antigen is unknown. Germline is not matched at one junction end, which may reflect a read error.

The chain links TRBV10-3 to TRBJ2-5; D may correspond to TRBD1 or TRBD2 (6 bases each). The sequence came from a human donor with severe aplastic anemia or a healthy control (not recorded which). Specimen: sorted CD4+, CD8+, or CD8+CD57+ T cells (not recorded which) from PBMCs. Here the CDR3 reads CASSELDKGGQETQYF. The CDR3 region has the DNA TGTGCCAGCAGTGAGTTGGACAAGGGGGGACAAGAGACCCAGTACTTC.